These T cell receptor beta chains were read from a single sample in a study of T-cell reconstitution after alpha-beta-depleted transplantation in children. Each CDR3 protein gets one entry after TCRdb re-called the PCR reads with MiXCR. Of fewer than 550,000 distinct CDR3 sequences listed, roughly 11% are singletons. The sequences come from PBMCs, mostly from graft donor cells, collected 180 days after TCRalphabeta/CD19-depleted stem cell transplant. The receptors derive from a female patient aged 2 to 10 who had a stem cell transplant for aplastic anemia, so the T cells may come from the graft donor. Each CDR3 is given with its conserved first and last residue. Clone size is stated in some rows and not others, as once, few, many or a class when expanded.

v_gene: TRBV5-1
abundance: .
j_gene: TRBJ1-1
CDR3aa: CASSLEWQGNTEAFF

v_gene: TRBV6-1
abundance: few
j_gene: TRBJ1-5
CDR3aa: CASRLTHDRNQPQHF

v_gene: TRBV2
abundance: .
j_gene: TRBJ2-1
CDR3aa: CASGGGGPYNEQFF

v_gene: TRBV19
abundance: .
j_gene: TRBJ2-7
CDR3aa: CASSTAGLWAGEQYF

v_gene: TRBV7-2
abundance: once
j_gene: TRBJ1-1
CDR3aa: CASSLATAWVEAFF

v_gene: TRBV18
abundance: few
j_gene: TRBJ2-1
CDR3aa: CASSPGLAGVYNEQFF

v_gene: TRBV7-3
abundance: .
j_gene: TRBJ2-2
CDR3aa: CASSLRSPGELFF

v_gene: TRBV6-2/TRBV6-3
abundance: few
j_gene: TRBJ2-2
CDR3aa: CASSPGLAGPGELFF

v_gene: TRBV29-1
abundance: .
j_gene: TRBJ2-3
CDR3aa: CSVAGSSWLGTDTQYF

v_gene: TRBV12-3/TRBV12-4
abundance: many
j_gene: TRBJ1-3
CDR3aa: CASSTRTGGLGNTIYF

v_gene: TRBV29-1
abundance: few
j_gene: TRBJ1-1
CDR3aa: CSNLGQLNAEAFF

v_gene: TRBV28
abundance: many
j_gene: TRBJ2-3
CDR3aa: CASSSTLAGEADTQYF

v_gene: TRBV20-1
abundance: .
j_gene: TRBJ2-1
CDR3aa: CSANRAGAEQFF

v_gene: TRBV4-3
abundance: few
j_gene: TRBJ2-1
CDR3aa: CASSQEPGPTYNEQFF

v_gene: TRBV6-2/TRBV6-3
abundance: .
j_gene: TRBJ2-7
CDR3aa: CASSTRGSHEQYF

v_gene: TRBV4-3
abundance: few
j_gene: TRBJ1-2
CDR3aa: CASSQGVDRGHENYGYTF

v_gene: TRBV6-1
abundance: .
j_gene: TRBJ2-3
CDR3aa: CASRDSFSTDTQYF